This entry concerns a single TCR beta chain. This sample stems from a study of identical twins. cDNA molecules carried unique molecular identifiers, and template switching added a universal primer site. TCRdb recomputed calls from the 5' RACE reads with MiXCR, one row per CDR3 protein. The sample shows under 800,000 distinct CDR3 sequences, about 20% of them seen only once. V lost 5 bases and J lost 1, with 14 bases in between. This CDR3 spans 15 amino acids. CDR1 and CDR2 (germline): MNHEY, SVGEGT. The same sample was also used in a study of T cells expressing NK-cell markers. From that study: The TCR beta repertoires were obtained from sorted CD3+CD56+NKG2C+, CD3+CD56+NKG2C- and CD3+CD56-NKG2C+ T cells. Among the eight sequenced donors, seven tested HCMV-seropositive and one tested seronegative. Whether expanded NKG2C-expressing T cell clones recognize HCMV is unknown.

Material for sequencing was PBMCs. The sequence came from a woman aged 18-30 years in good health. The V gene is TRBV6-2 or TRBV6-3, the J gene TRBJ2-5; the D gene could be TRBD1 or TRBD2 (5 bases each). The CDR3 reads CASSHPRERQETQYF. CDR3 in DNA: TGTGCCAGCAGTCACCCCAGGGAGCGCCAAGAGACCCAGTACTTC.